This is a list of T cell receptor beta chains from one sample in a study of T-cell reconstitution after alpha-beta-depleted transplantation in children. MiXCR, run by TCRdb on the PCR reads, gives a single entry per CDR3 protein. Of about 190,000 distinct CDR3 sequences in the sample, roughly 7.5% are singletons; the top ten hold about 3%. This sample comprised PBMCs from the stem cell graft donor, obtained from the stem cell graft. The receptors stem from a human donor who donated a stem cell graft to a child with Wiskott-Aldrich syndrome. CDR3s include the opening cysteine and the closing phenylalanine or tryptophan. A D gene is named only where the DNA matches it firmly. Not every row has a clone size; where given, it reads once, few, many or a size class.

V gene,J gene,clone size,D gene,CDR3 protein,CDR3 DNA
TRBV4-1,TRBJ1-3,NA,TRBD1,CASSPDRGRNTIYF,TGCGCCAGCAGCCCGGACAGGGGGCGAAACACCATATATTTT
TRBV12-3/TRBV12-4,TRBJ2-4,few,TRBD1,CAIGTGIIQYF,TGTGCCATCGGGACAGGGATAATTCAGTACTTC
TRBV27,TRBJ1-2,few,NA,CASRKTGSNYGYTF,TGTGCCAGCAGAAAAACCGGGTCCAACTATGGCTACACCTTC
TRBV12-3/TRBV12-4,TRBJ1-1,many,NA,CASSSNTEAFF,TGTGCCAGCTCTTCGAACACTGAAGCTTTCTTT
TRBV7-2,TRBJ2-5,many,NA,CASSWDGGFQETQYF,TGTGCCAGCAGCTGGGACGGGGGATTCCAAGAGACCCAGTACTTC
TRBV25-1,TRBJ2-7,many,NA,CARSYRAYEQYF,TGTGCCAGATCTTACAGGGCATACGAGCAGTACTTC
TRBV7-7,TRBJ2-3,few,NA,CASSSDSHTDTQYF,TGTGCCAGCAGCTCCGACTCTCACACAGATACGCAGTATTTT
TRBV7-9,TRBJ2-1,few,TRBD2,CASSFSGGASNEQFF,TGTGCCAGCAGCTTTAGCGGGGGGGCTAGTAATGAGCAGTTCTTC
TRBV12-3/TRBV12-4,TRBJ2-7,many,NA,CASSFSSEQYF,TGTGCCAGCAGTTTCTCCAGCGAGCAGTACTTC
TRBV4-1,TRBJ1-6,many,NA,CASSQEGNPGNSPLHF,TGCGCCAGCAGCCAAGAAGGTAATCCCGGGAATTCACCCCTCCACTTT
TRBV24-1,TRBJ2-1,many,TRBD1,CATSDPGTGNNEQFF,TGTGCCACCAGTGACCCAGGGACAGGGAACAATGAGCAGTTCTTC
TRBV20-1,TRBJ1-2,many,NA,CSARKSAFYGYTF,TGCAGTGCTAGGAAATCAGCGTTTTATGGCTACACCTTC
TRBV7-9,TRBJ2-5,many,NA,CASSDRGGGGETQYF,TGTGCCAGCAGCGACCGAGGGGGCGGAGGGGAGACCCAGTACTTC
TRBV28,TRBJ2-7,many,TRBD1,CASRGTGSDEQYF,TGTGCCAGCAGGGGGACAGGGAGCGACGAGCAGTACTTC
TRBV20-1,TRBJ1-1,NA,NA,CSARDVSRQGFPTEAFF,TGCAGTGCTAGAGATGTTTCCCGCCAGGGGTTTCCGACTGAAGCTTTCTTT
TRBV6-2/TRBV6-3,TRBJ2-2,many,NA,CASSYSPTLNTGELFF,TGTGCCAGCAGTTACTCACCGACACTGAACACCGGGGAGCTGTTTTTT
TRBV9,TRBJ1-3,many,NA,CASSVALGWSGNTIYF,TGTGCCAGCAGTGTAGCCCTAGGGTGGTCTGGAAACACCATATATTTT
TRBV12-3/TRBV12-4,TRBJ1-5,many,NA,CASSLGNQPQHF,TGTGCCAGCAGTTTAGGGAATCAGCCCCAGCATTTT
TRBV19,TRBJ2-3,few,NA,CASSIDLEAPPWTDTQYF,TGTGCCAGTAGTATAGATCTAGAGGCACCCCCTTGGACAGATACGCAGTATTTT
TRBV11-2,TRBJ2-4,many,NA,CASSSGRVINIQYF,TGTGCCAGCAGCTCTGGGCGGGTTATAAACATTCAGTACTTC
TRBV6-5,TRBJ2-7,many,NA,CASSFYRGNYEQYF,TGTGCCAGCAGTTTTTATCGGGGAAACTACGAGCAGTACTTC
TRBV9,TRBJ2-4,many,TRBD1,CASSPGQGAAQYF,TGTGCCAGCAGCCCAGGACAGGGGGCGGCTCAGTACTTC
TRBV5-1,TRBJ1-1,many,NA,CASSLNGQTFEEAFF,TGCGCCAGCAGCTTGAACGGACAGACCTTCGAAGAAGCTTTCTTT
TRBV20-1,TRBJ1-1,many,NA,CSASPPPTEAFF,TGCAGTGCTAGCCCCCCTCCCACTGAAGCTTTCTTT
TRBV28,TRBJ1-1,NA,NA,CASSYQTGHTEAFF,TGTGCCAGCAGTTACCAGACGGGACACACTGAAGCTTTCTTT
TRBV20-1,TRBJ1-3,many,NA,CSASRMSSGNTIYF,TGCAGTGCTAGCCGCATGAGCTCTGGAAACACCATATATTTT
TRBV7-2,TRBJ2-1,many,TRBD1,CASTISRGRYNEQFF,TGTGCCAGCACCATTTCAAGGGGGCGCTACAATGAGCAGTTCTTC
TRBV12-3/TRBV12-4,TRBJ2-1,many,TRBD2,CASSRREVSNEQFF,TGTGCCAGCAGCCGGCGGGAGGTCTCCAATGAGCAGTTCTTC
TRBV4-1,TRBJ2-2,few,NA,CASSQARDRLVPDTGELFF,TGCGCCAGCAGCCAAGCCCGCGACAGGCTGGTGCCGGACACCGGGGAGCTGTTTTTT